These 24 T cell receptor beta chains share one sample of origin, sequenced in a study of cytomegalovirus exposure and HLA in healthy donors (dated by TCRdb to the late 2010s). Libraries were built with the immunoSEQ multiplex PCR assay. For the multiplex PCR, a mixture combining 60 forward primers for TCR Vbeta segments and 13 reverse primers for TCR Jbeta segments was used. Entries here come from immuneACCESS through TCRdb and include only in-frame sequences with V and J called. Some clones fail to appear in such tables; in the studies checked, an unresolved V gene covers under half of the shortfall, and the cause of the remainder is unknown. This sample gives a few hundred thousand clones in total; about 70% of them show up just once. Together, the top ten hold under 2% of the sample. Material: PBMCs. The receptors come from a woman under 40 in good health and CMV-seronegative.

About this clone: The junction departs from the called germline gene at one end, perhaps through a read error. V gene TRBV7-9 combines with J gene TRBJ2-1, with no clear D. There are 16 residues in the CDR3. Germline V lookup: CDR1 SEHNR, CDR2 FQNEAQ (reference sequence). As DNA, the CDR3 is TGTTCCAGCAGCTTATCCAGAGGCGGAGCCTACAATGAGCAGTTCTTC. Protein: CSSSLSRGGAYNEQFF.

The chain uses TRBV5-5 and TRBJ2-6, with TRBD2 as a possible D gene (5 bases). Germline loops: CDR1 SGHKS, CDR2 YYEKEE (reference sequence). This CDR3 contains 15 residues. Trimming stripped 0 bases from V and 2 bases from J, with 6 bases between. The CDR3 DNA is TGTGCCAGCAGCTTGGCCGGGGCTGGGGCCAACGTCCTGACTTTC. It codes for CASSLAGAGANVLTF.

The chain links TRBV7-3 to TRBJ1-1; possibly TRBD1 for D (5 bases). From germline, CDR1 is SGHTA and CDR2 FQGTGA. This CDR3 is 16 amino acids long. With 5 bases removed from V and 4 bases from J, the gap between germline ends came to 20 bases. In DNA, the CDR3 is TGTGCCAGCAGCCGGGGGACGAAGACAGCAATCACTGAAGCTTTCTTT. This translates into CASSRGTKTAITEAFF.

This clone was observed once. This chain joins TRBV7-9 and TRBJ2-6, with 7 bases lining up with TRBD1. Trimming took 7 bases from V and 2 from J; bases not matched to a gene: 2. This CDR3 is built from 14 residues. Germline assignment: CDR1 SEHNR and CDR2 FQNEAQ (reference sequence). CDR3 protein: CASTTGTGANVLTF. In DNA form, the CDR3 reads TGTGCCAGCACGACAGGGACTGGGGCCAACGTCCTGACTTTC.

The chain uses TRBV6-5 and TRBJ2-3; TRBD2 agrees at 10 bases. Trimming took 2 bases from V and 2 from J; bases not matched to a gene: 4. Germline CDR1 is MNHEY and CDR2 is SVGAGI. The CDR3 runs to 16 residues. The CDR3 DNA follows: TGTGCCAGCAGTTACGGGCTAGCGGGAGCCACAGATACGCAGTATTTT. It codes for CASSYGLAGATDTQYF.

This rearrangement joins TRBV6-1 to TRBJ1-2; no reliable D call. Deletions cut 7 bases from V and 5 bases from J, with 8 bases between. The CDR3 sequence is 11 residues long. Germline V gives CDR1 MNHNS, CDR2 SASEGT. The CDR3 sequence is CASTSGYGYTF. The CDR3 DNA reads TGTGCCAGCACCTCGGGGTATGGCTACACCTTC.

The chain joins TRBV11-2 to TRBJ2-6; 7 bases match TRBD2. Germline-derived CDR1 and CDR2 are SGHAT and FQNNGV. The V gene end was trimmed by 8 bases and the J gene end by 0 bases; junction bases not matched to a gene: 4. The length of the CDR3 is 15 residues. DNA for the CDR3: TGTGCCAGCCGGGGGGTATTCTCTGGGGCCAACGTCCTGACTTTC. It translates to CASRGVFSGANVLTF. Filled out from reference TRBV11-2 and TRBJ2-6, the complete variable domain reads EAGVAQSPRYKIIEKRQSVAFWCNPISGHATLYWYQQILGQGPKLLIQFQNNGVVDDSQLPKDRFSAERLKGVDSTLKIQPAKLEDSAVYLCASRGVFSGANVLTFGAGSRLTVL.

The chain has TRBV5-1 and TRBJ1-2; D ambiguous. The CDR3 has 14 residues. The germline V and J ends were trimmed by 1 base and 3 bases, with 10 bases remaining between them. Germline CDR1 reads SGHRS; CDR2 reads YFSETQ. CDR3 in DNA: TGCGCCAGCAGCTTGCAACCTGGCTACTATGGCTACACCTTC. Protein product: CASSLQPGYYGYTF.

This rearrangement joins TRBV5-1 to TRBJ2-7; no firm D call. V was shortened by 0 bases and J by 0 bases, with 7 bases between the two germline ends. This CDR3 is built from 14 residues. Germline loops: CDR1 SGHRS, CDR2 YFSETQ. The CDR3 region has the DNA TGCGCCAGCAGCTTGGGCCCCGGCTCCTACGAGCAGTACTTC. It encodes CASSLGPGSYEQYF.

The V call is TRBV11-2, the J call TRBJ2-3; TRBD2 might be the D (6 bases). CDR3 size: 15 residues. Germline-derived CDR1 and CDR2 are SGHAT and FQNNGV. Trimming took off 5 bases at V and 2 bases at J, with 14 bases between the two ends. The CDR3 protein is CASSQSGPSTDTQYF. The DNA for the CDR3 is TGTGCCAGCAGCCAAAGCGGGCCCTCCACAGATACGCAGTATTTT. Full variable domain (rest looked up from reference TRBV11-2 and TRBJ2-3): EAGVAQSPRYKIIEKRQSVAFWCNPISGHATLYWYQQILGQGPKLLIQFQNNGVVDDSQLPKDRFSAERLKGVDSTLKIQPAKLEDSAVYLCASSQSGPSTDTQYFGPGTRLTVL.

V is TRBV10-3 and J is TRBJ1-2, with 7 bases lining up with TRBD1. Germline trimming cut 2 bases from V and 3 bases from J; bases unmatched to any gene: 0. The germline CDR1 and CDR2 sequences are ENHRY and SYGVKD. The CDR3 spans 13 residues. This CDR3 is CAISEGTDYGYTF. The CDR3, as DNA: TGTGCCATCAGTGAGGGGACAGACTATGGCTACACCTTC.

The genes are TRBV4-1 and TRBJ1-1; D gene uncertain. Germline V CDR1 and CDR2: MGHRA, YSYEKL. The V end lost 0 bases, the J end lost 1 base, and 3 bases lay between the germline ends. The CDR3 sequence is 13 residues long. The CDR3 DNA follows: TGCGCCAGCAGCCAAGACAGGAACACTGAAGCTTTCTTT. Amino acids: CASSQDRNTEAFF.

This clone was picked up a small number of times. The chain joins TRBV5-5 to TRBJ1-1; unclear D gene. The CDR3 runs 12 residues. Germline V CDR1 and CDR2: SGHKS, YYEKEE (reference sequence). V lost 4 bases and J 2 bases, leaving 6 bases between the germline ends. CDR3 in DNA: TGTGCCAGCAGCAACATTAACACTGAAGCTTTCTTT. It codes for CASSNINTEAFF.

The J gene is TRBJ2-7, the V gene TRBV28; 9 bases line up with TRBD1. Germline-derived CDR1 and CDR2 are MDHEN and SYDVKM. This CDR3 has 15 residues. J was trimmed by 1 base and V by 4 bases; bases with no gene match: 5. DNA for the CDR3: TGTGCCAGCAGTTCCCCGGGACAGGGATCCTACGAGCAGTACTTC. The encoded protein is CASSSPGQGSYEQYF. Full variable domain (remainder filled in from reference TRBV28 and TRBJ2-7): DVKVTQSSRYLVKRTGEKVFLECVQDMDHENMFWYRQDPGLGLRLIYFSYDVKMKEKGDIPEGYSVSREKKERFSLILESASTNQTSMYLCASSSPGQGSYEQYFGPGTRLTVT.

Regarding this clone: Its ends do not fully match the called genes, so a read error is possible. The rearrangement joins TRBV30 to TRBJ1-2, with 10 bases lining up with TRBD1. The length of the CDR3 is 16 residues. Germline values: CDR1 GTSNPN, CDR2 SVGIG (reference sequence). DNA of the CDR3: TGTGCCTGGAGTGGGGGGACAGGGGTATCTTGGTATGGCTACGCCTTC. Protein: CAWSGGTGVSWYGYAF.

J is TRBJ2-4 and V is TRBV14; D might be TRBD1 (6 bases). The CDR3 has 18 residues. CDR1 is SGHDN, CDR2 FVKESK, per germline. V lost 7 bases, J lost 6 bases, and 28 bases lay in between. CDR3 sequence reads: CASITRPETGQVGNIQYF. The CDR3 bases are TGTGCCAGCATCACCCGGCCGGAAACAGGGCAGGTCGGAAACATTCAGTACTTC.

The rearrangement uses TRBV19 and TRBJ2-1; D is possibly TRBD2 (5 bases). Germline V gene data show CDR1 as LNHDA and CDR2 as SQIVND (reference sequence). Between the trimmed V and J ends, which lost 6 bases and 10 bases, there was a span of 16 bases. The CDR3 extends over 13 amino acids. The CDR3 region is CASSISSAMEQFF. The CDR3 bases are TGTGCCAGTAGCATAAGTAGCGCTATGGAGCAGTTCTTC. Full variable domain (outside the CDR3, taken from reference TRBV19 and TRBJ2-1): DGGITQSPKYLFRKEGQNVTLSCEQNLNHDAMYWYRQDPGQGLRLIYYSQIVNDFQKGDIAEGYSVSREKKESFPLTVTSAQKNPTAFYLCASSISSAMEQFFGPGTRLTVL.

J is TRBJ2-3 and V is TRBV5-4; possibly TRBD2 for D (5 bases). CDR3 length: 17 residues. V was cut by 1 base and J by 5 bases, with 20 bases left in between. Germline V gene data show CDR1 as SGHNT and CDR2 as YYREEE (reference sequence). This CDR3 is CASSLSPTGTEGDTQYF. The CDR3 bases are TGTGCCAGCAGCTTGTCGCCGACTGGAACTGAGGGAGATACGCAGTATTTT. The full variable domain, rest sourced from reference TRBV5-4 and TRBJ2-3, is ETGVTQSPTHLIKTRGQQVTLRCSSQSGHNTVSWYQQALGQGPQFIFQYYREEENGRGNFPPRFSGLQFPNYSSELNVNALELDDSALYLCASSLSPTGTEGDTQYFGPGTRLTVL.

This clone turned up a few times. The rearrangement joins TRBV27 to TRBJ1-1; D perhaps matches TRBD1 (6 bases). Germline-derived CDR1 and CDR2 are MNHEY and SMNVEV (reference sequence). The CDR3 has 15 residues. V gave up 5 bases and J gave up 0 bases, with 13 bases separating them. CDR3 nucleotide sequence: TGTGCCAGCAGTATCCGACAGGTCATGAACACTGAAGCTTTCTTT. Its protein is CASSIRQVMNTEAFF.

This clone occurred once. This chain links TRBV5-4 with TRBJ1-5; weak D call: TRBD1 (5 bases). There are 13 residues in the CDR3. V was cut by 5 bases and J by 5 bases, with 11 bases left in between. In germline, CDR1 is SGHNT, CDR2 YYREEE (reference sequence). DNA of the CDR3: TGTGCCAGCAGTAATGAAGGGGATCAGCCCCAGCATTTT. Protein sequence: CASSNEGDQPQHF.

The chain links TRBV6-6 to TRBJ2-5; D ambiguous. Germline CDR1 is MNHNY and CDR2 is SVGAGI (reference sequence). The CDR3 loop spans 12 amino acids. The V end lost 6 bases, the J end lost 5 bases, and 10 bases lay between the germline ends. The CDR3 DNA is TGTGCCAGCAGAAACACGGAGGAGACCCAGTACTTC. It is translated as CASRNTEETQYF.

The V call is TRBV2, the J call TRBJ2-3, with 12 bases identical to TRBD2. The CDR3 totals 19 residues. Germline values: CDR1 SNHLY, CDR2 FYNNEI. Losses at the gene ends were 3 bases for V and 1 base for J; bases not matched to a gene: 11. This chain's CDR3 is CASSEPSGRASEGTDTQYF. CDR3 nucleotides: TGTGCCAGCAGTGAGCCTAGCGGGAGGGCCTCTGAGGGCACAGATACGCAGTATTTT.

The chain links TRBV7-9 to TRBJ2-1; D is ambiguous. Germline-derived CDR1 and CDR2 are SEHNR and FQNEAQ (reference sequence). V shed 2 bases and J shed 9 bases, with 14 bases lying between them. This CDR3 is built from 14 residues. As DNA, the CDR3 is TGTGCCAGCAGCTTATTGAGAATCCGGAGTGAGCAGTTCTTC. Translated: CASSLLRIRSEQFF. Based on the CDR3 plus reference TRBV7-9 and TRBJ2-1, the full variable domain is DTGVSQNPRHKITKRGQNVTFRCDPISEHNRLYWYRQTLGQGPEFLTYFQNEAQLEKSRLLSDRFSAERPKGSFSTLEIQRTEQGDSAMYLCASSLLRIRSEQFFGPGTRLTVL.

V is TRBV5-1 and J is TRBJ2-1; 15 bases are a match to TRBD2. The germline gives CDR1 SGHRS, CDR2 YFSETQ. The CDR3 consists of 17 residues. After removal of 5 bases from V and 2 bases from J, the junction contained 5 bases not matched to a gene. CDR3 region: CASRSRTSGRAYNEQFF. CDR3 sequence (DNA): TGCGCCAGCAGATCGCGGACTAGCGGGAGGGCCTACAATGAGCAGTTCTTC.